Each of the 32 T cell receptor beta chains below was sequenced from the same sample in a study of blood T cell repertoires in COVID-19. The repertoire was sequenced with immunoSEQ multiplex PCR; TCRdb's copy has only in-frame clones and lacks some. The sample lists a few hundred thousand clones; about four fifths were seen once. Source material: peripheral blood. These receptors all come from a young woman with acute or convalescent COVID-19.

This chain joins TRBV30 and TRBJ2-7; unclear D gene. This CDR3 is 15 amino acids long. Trimming took 2 bases from V and 2 from J, leaving 16 bases between them. Germline V gives CDR1 GTSNPN, CDR2 SVGIG (reference sequence). The CDR3 loop reads CAWSRVTAFTYEQYF. In DNA form, the CDR3 reads TGTGCCTGGAGTCGAGTCACTGCCTTTACCTACGAGCAGTACTTC.

This chain uses TRBV29-1 with TRBJ2-2; 11 nucleotides match TRBD2. V shed 6 bases, J shed 4 bases, and the junction held 10 bases outside the gene matches. This CDR3 is 16 amino acids long. Germline loops: CDR1 SQVTM, CDR2 ANQGSEA. DNA for the CDR3: TGCAGCGTGAACCCCGGGACTAGCGGCCTCACCGGGGAGCTGTTTTTT. Protein product: CSVNPGTSGLTGELFF.

The chain links TRBV28 to TRBJ2-7, with TRBD2 identical over 7 bases. The CDR3 length is 15 residues. After removal of 3 bases from V and 7 bases from J, the junction contained 12 bases not matched to a gene. CDR1 and CDR2 (germline): MDHEN, SYDVKM. The CDR3 DNA reads as TGTGCCAGCAGTTTCCTTAGGGGAGGGCCGTCAGAGCAGTACTTC. It specifies CASSFLRGGPSEQYF.

The chain employs TRBV6-6 and TRBJ2-1; 13 bases line up with TRBD2. Trimming removed 5 bases from V and 2 bases from J; junction bases left unmatched: 6. From germline, CDR1 is MNHNY and CDR2 SVGAGI (reference sequence). CDR3 length: 17 residues. Here the CDR3 DNA reads TGTGCCAGCAGTCTAGGACTAGCGGGAGTCCCCTACAATGAGCAGTTCTTC. Amino acids: CASSLGLAGVPYNEQFF.

The J gene is TRBJ2-1, the V gene TRBV18; D might be TRBD2 (6 bases). The V gene's germline CDR1 is KGHSH and CDR2 LQKENI. This CDR3 comprises 15 residues. V lost 1 base, J lost 8 bases, and 15 bases lay in between. The CDR3 DNA reads as TGTGCCAGCTCACCACTTCGGCTAGCGCGTGATGAGCAGTTCTTC. It translates to CASSPLRLARDEQFF.

The V call is TRBV7-9, the J call TRBJ1-1; D is ambiguous. Germline V lookup: CDR1 SEHNR, CDR2 FQNEAQ (reference sequence). Trimming took 2 bases from V and 4 from J, leaving 8 bases between them. The CDR3 sequence is 13 residues long. The CDR3 sequence is CASSLLTGTEAFF. DNA for the CDR3: TGTGCCAGCAGCTTATTGACTGGCACTGAAGCTTTCTTT.

This chain connects TRBV24-1 to TRBJ2-1, with 9 bases fitting TRBD1. The CDR3 sequence is 14 residues long. V dropped 4 bases and J dropped 9; count of bases not matched to a gene: 6. The germline CDR1 and CDR2 sequences are KGHDR and SFDVKD. This CDR3 reads CATSDLRQGGEQFF. As DNA, the CDR3 is TGTGCCACCAGTGACCTCAGACAGGGGGGTGAGCAGTTCTTC.

There are a few counts of this clone. V usage is TRBV28 and J usage is TRBJ2-3, with 8 nucleotides matching TRBD1. The length of the CDR3 is 18 residues. From germline, CDR1 is MDHEN and CDR2 SYDVKM. V trimming: 4 bases; J trimming: 8 bases; junction bases outside the gene matches: 20. The CDR3 region is CASSSTILPGQAKITQYF. As DNA, the CDR3 is TGTGCCAGCAGTTCCACAATCCTACCGGGACAGGCTAAAATTACGCAGTATTTT.

This clone was recorded once. The chain recombines TRBV28 with TRBJ2-7; D may be TRBD2 (7 bases). In germline, CDR1 is MDHEN, CDR2 SYDVKM. Between the trimmed V and J ends, which lost 2 bases and 6 bases, there was a span of 23 bases. CDR3 length: 17 residues. The CDR3 DNA reads as TGTGCCAGCAGTTTAGGGAAATGGGGGGGCCCGGGCTTCGAGCAGTACTTC. This translates into CASSLGKWGGPGFEQYF.

The chain carries TRBV28 and TRBJ1-1; 9 bases match TRBD1. Unmatched junction bases numbered 8, after V lost 5 bases and J lost 1 base. CDR3 length equals 16 residues. CDR1 MDHEN and CDR2 SYDVKM come from the germline V gene. Here the CDR3 reads CASSGGTGRWNTEAFF. CDR3 sequence (DNA): TGTGCCAGCAGTGGAGGGACAGGGCGGTGGAACACTGAAGCTTTCTTT.

This clone was observed a handful of times. The chain has TRBV19 and TRBJ1-1; 11 bases line up with TRBD1. CDR3 length: 16 amino acids. Germline CDR1 and CDR2: LNHDA and SQIVND (reference sequence). Trimming at V came to 4 bases and at J to 2 bases, leaving 6 bases not matched to a gene. The CDR3 region is CASSTRTGGLNTEAFF. In nucleotides, the CDR3 is TGTGCCAGTAGTACCAGGACAGGGGGCCTTAACACTGAAGCTTTCTTT. The full variable domain, completed using reference TRBV19 and TRBJ1-1, is DGGITQSPKYLFRKEGQNVTLSCEQNLNHDAMYWYRQDPGQGLRLIYYSQIVNDFQKGDIAEGYSVSREKKESFPLTVTSAQKNPTAFYLCASSTRTGGLNTEAFFGQGTRLTVV.

The rearrangement links TRBV7-2 to TRBJ2-1, with TRBD2 identical over 9 bases. The CDR3 length is 16 residues. Germline V gene data show CDR1 as SGHTA and CDR2 as FQGNSA. V lost 5 bases to trimming and J lost 0 bases; unmatched junction nucleotides: 5. The CDR3 spells CASSHSGRGSYNEQFF. CDR3 DNA sequence: TGTGCCAGCAGCCATAGCGGGAGAGGCTCCTACAATGAGCAGTTCTTC. Full variable domain (missing parts from reference TRBV7-2 and TRBJ2-1): GAGVSQSPSNKVTEKGKDVELRCDPISGHTALYWYRQSLGQGLEFLIYFQGNSAPDKSGLPSDRFSAERTGGSVSTLTIQRTQQEDSAVYLCASSHSGRGSYNEQFFGPGTRLTVL.

This clone was detected only a few times. The CDR3 here is CATSEAPGGELFF. The CDR3 nucleotides are TGTGCCACCAGTGAAGCCCCGGGCGGGGAGCTGTTTTTT. V gene TRBV24-1 combines with J gene TRBJ2-2; D unclear. The CDR3 is 13 amino acids. V lost 4 bases to trimming and J lost 7 bases, with 9 bases between them. Looked up from germline, CDR1 is KGHDR and CDR2 is SFDVKD.

This chain links TRBV6-2 or TRBV6-3 with TRBJ2-3; TRBD2 matches at 10 bases. V gave up 2 bases and J gave up 1 base; unmatched junction bases: 3. Germline V gene sequence: CDR1 MNHEY, CDR2 SVGEGT. This CDR3 comprises 16 residues. The CDR3 reads CASSYPGTSGTDTQYF. CDR3 bases: TGTGCCAGCAGTTACCCGGGGACTAGCGGCACAGATACGCAGTATTTT.

The chain joins TRBV20-1 to TRBJ1-6, with 7 bases fitting TRBD1. Trimming took 3 bases from V and 9 from J; bases not matched to a gene: 8. Germline assignment: CDR1 DFQATT and CDR2 SNEGSKA (reference sequence). The CDR3 covers 14 residues. The CDR3 nucleotides read TGCAGTGCTAGTATGGGGACAGTAGCTTCACCCCTCCACTTT. Protein sequence: CSASMGTVASPLHF.

The chain recombines TRBV5-1 with TRBJ2-3; D is perhaps TRBD1 (5 bases). There are 15 residues in the CDR3. With 2 bases removed from V and 1 base from J, the gap between germline ends came to 11 bases. Looked up from germline, CDR1 is SGHRS and CDR2 is YFSETQ. The CDR3 spells CASSLTGPRTDTQYF. CDR3 nucleotides: TGCGCCAGCAGCTTAACAGGTCCCCGCACAGATACGCAGTATTTT.

The chain employs TRBV28 and TRBJ1-5; 7 positions match TRBD1. The germline gives CDR1 MDHEN, CDR2 SYDVKM. The CDR3 extends over 14 amino acids. V trimming: 8 bases; J trimming: 6 bases; junction bases outside the gene matches: 10. CDR3 in DNA: TGTGCCAGCCAAGAGGACAGGACCACTCAGCCCCAGCATTTT. This translates into CASQEDRTTQPQHF.

This rearrangement joins TRBV2 to TRBJ1-2, with a tentative D call TRBD1 (6 bases). The V end was cut by 4 bases, the J end by 2 bases, with 14 bases between. Germline loops: CDR1 SNHLY, CDR2 FYNNEI. The CDR3 totals 15 residues. The CDR3 here is CASSANADRNYGYTF. CDR3 nucleotides: TGTGCCAGCAGTGCCAACGCAGACAGGAACTATGGCTACACCTTC.

V usage is TRBV25-1 and J usage is TRBJ2-7, with D tentatively TRBD2 (6 bases). This CDR3 is built from 14 residues. Germline V gene sequence: CDR1 MGHDK, CDR2 SYGVNS. Trimming cost V 6 bases and J 6 bases, with 18 bases left between them. The CDR3 nucleotides read TGTGCCAGCAGCCGGGACTGGACTGGCTCCGAGCAGTACTTC. Protein: CASSRDWTGSEQYF.

The rearrangement joins TRBV11-2 to TRBJ1-5; D unclear. Germline assignment: CDR1 SGHAT and CDR2 FQNNGV. The V end was cut by 0 bases, the J end by 4 bases, with 13 bases between. The CDR3 runs 16 residues. The CDR3 coding sequence is TGTGCCAGCAGCTTAGATGGGCCCCCTCTGAATCAGCCCCAGCATTTT. Its translation is CASSLDGPPLNQPQHF.

The CDR3 DNA follows: TGTGCCAGCAGCTTACCGGGACAGGGATTCTACGAGCAGTACTTC. Translated, it gives CASSLPGQGFYEQYF. The chain combines TRBV5-8 with TRBJ2-7; 9 bases fit TRBD1. The V gene's germline CDR1 is SGHTS and CDR2 YDEGEE. CDR3 length equals 15 residues. V was pared by 2 bases and J by 3 bases, with 6 bases of the junction left unmatched.

The chain employs TRBV6-5 and TRBJ2-7, with TRBD1 matching 8 bases. CDR1 is MNHEY and CDR2 is SVGAGI in the germline V gene. Losses at the gene ends were 6 bases for V and 3 bases for J; bases not matched to a gene: 7. CDR3 length equals 14 residues. For the CDR3, the DNA is TGTGCCAGCAGGGGGACAGGATTGGGCTACGAGCAGTACTTC. Translating it yields CASRGTGLGYEQYF.

The chain combines TRBV5-4 with TRBJ2-5; tentative D call: TRBD2 (5 bases). The V end was cut by 4 bases, the J end by 5 bases, with 15 bases between. The germline CDR1 and CDR2 sequences are SGHNT and YYREEE (reference sequence). The CDR3 has 14 residues. The CDR3 sequence is CASSPLVGLETQYF. The CDR3 region has the DNA TGTGCCAGCAGCCCGCTGGTAGGACTTGAGACCCAGTACTTC.

The chain employs TRBV4-3 and TRBJ1-1, with D perhaps TRBD1 (6 bases). Trimming pared 5 bases from V and 3 bases from J, leaving 16 bases between. This CDR3 is built from 15 residues. CDR1 is LGHNA, CDR2 YSLEER, per germline. The CDR3 sequence: CASSEGRGADTEAFF. CDR3 nucleotides: TGCGCCAGCAGCGAAGGCAGGGGAGCCGACACTGAAGCTTTCTTT.

This clone was counted between two and nine times. The rearrangement links TRBV15 to TRBJ2-7, with TRBD1 matching 10 bases. This CDR3 has 14 amino acids. The germline V gene encodes CDR1 LNHNV and CDR2 YYDKDF (reference sequence). V shed 0 bases, J shed 6 bases, and the junction held 2 bases outside the gene matches. In DNA form, the CDR3 reads TGTGCCACCAGCAGAGAGGGGACAGGGGTCGAGCAGTACTTC. Protein product: CATSREGTGVEQYF.

V gene TRBV18 combines with J gene TRBJ2-2, with 9 bases identical to TRBD2. With 3 bases clipped from V and 5 bases from J, the junction kept 10 bases outside the gene matches. Looked up from germline, CDR1 is KGHSH and CDR2 is LQKENI. The CDR3 covers 17 residues. The DNA for the CDR3 is TGTGCCAGCTCACCGACCCCTCAAAGCGGGAGGACCGGGGAGCTGTTTTTT. Translated: CASSPTPQSGRTGELFF.

The rearrangement joins TRBV7-2 to TRBJ2-3; D call uncertain. Trimming removed 1 base from V and 4 bases from J, with 12 bases in between. The CDR3 is 15 amino acids. Germline CDR1 SGHTA, CDR2 FQGNSA. CDR3 protein: CASSLVSMFPDTQYF. The DNA for the CDR3 is TGTGCCAGCAGCTTAGTTTCCATGTTTCCAGATACGCAGTATTTT.

This clone showed up just a few times. The V and J genes are TRBV29-1 and TRBJ2-7; D is perhaps TRBD2 (5 bases). CDR1 is SQVTM, CDR2 ANQGSEA, per germline. CDR3 length equals 13 residues. V lost 7 bases and J 3 bases, leaving 16 bases between the germline ends. The CDR3 DNA reads as TGCAGCGCCCAATACGGGATCTTCTACGAGCAGTACTTC. Protein sequence: CSAQYGIFYEQYF.

The rearrangement joins TRBV23-1 to TRBJ2-7; 7 nucleotides agree with TRBD2. TRBV23-1 is an open reading frame, and its role is uncertain. Trimming cost V 3 bases and J 2 bases; bases outside gene matches: 10. The CDR3 spans 16 residues. The CDR3 is CASSHGPGGKTYEQYF. The CDR3 nucleotides are TGCGCCAGCAGTCACGGGCCCGGGGGGAAGACCTACGAGCAGTACTTC.

The rearrangement joins TRBV10-3 to TRBJ2-7; 9 bases match TRBD1. The CDR3 extends over 15 amino acids. Germline V lookup: CDR1 ENHRY, CDR2 SYGVKD. The J segment lost 5 bases and the V segment lost 2 bases, leaving 7 bases of the junction unmatched. In DNA, the CDR3 is TGTGCCATCAGTGAGATCGGGACAGGGATCCACGAGCAGTACTTC. It specifies CAISEIGTGIHEQYF.

The chain carries TRBV11-3 and TRBJ2-3; 9 bases are a match to TRBD1. The CDR3 runs 15 residues. V shed 3 bases and J 3 bases; nucleotides not matched to a gene: 4. Germline loops: CDR1 SGHNT, CDR2 YENEEA. Written as DNA, the CDR3 is TGTGCCAGCAGCTTGGGACAGGGAAGGACAGATACGCAGTATTTT. Protein product: CASSLGQGRTDTQYF.

The chain recombines TRBV15 with TRBJ2-7; tentative D call: TRBD1 (6 bases). CDR3 length: 14 residues. The germline gives CDR1 LNHNV, CDR2 YYDKDF (reference sequence). Trimming pared 3 bases from V and 2 bases from J, leaving 11 bases between. The CDR3 coding sequence is TGTGCCACCAGCAGGGATACAGGGCCCTACGAGCAGTACTTC. Its translation: CATSRDTGPYEQYF.